The clone carrying this T cell receptor (beta chain) was counted once. This sample was included in a study of T cell changes during pregnancy in multiple sclerosis. Trimming cost V 2 bases and J 1 base; bases outside gene matches: 5. The CDR3 runs 16 residues. Germline CDR1 LGHNT, CDR2 FRNRAP. This table comes from immunoSEQ multiplex PCR, and its TCRdb copy is limited to in-frame clones, with some not included. The table records 40,000 to 50,000 clones, 85% to 95% of them present only once. The clonotype originates from a female donor in good health, enrolled as a control in a pregnancy study. Material: CD4+ T cells from peripheral blood mononuclear cells, obtained in the second trimester of pregnancy. The V call is TRBV12-5, the J call TRBJ1-5; 7 nucleotides line up with TRBD1. CDR3 sequence (DNA): TGTGCTAGTGGTTTGTTGGCAGGGGGGAGCAATCAGCCCCAGCATTTT. It is translated as CASGLLAGGSNQPQHF.